This T cell receptor delta chain is drawn from a study of gamma-delta T cells after stem cell transplantation. This clone has a handful of counts. TCRdb redid clone calling on the RT-PCR reads using CATT. The sample has about 2,400 delta-chain clones; 45% are singletons. Per the germline V gene, CDR1 is GEAIGNYY and CDR2 is EKD. The CDR3 has 19 residues. The trim removed 1 base at V and 0 bases at J, leaving 13 bases unmatched. Input material: gamma-delta T cells. The chain couples TRDV2 to TRDJ1; 10 positions agree with TRDD3. The TCR was taken from a human donor. It is not recorded whose cells these are; they may come from a transplant donor. In DNA, the CDR3 is TGTGCCTGTGACACAGTAGGTCTCGACTGGGGGATTAACACCGATAAACTCATCTTT. Translating it yields CACDTVGLDWGINTDKLIF.